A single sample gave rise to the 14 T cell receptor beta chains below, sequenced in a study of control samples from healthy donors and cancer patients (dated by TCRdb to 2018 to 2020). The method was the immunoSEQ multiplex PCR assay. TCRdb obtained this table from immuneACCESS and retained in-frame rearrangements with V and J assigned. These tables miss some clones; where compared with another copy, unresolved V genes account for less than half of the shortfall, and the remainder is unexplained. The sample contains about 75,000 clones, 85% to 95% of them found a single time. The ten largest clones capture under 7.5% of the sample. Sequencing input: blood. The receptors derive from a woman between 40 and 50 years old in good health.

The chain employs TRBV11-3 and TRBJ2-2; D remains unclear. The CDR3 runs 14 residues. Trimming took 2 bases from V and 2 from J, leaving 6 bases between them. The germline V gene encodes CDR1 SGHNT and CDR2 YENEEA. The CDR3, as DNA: TGTGCCAGCAGCTTATGGGGTAACACCGGGGAGCTGTTTTTT. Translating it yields CASSLWGNTGELFF.

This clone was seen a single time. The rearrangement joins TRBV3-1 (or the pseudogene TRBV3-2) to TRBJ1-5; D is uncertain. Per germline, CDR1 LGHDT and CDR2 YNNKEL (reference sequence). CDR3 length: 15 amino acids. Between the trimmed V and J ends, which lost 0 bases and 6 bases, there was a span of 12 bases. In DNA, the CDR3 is TGTGCCAGCAGCCAAGATGGCAGTGTAGTTCAGCCCCAGCATTTT. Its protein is CASSQDGSVVQPQHF.

The CDR3 spells CASSRNMNTEAFF. CDR3 DNA: TGTGCCAGCAGCAGGAACATGAACACTGAAGCTTTCTTT. This chain uses TRBV6-5 with TRBJ1-1; D gene unclear. CDR1 is MNHEY and CDR2 is SVGAGI in the germline V gene. The V end lost 6 bases, the J end lost 0 bases, and 8 bases lay between the germline ends. The CDR3 consists of 13 residues.

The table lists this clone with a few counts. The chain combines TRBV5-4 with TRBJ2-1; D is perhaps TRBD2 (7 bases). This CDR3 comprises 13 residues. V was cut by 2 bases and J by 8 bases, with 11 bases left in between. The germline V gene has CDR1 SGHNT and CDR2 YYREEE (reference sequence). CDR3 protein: CASSFKGGDEQFF. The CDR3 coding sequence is TGTGCCAGCAGCTTCAAGGGGGGGGATGAGCAGTTCTTC.

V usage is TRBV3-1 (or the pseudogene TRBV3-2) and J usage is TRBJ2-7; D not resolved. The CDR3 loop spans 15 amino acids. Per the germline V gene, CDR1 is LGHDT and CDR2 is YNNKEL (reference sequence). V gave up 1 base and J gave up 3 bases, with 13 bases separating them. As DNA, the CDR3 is TGTGCCAGCAGCCAAGGTCTCCTTACCGACTACGAGCAGTACTTC. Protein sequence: CASSQGLLTDYEQYF.

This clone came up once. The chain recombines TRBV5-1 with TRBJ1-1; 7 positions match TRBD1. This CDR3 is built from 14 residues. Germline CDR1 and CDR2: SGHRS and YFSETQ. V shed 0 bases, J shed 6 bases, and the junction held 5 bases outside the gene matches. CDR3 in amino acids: CASSLVATGAEAFF. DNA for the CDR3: TGCGCCAGCAGCTTGGTGGCCACAGGGGCTGAAGCTTTCTTT.

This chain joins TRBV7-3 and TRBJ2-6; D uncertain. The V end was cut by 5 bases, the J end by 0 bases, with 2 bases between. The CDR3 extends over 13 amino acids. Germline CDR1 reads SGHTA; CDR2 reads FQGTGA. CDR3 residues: CASSDSGANVLTF. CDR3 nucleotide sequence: TGTGCCAGCAGCGACTCTGGGGCCAACGTCCTGACTTTC.

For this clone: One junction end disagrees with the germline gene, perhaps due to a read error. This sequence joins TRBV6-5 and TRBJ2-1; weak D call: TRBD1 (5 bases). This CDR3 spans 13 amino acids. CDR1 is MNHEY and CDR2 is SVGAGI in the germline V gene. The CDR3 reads CAGRDSSYNEQFF. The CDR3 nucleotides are TGTGCCGGCAGAGACAGCTCCTACAATGAGCAGTTCTTC.

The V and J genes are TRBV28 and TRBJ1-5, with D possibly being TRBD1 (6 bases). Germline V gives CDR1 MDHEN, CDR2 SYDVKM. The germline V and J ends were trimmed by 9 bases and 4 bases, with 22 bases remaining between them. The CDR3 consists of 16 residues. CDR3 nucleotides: TGTGCCAGGGGCCTGAGGGGGAACGAATTTAATCAGCCCCAGCATTTT. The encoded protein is CARGLRGNEFNQPQHF.

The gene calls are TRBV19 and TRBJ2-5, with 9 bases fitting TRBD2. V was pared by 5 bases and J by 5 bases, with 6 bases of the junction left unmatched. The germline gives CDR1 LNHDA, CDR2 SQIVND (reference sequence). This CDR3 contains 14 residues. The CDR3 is CASSLSGGWETQYF. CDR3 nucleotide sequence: TGTGCCAGTAGTCTTAGCGGGGGATGGGAGACCCAGTACTTC.

The CDR3 protein is CASSEGVNGYTF. The CDR3 nucleotides read TGTGCCAGCAGCGAGGGAGTGAATGGCTACACCTTC. The gene calls are TRBV6-2 or TRBV6-3 and TRBJ1-2; D remains ambiguous. Between the trimmed V and J ends, which lost 6 bases and 6 bases, there was a span of 11 bases. The CDR3 length is 12 residues. In germline, CDR1 is MNHEY, CDR2 SVGEGT.

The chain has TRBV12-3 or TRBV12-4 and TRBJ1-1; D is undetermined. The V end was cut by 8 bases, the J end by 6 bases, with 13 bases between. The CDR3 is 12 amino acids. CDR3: CASAIPRAEAFF. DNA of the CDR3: TGTGCCAGCGCCATCCCTCGGGCTGAAGCTTTCTTT.

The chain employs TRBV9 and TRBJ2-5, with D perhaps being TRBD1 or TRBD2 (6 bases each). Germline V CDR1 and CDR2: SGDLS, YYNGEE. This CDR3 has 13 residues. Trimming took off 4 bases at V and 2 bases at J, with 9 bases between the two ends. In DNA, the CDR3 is TGTGCCAGCAGCCGGGGGACACAAGAGACCCAGTACTTC. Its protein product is CASSRGTQETQYF.

The CDR3 sequence: CASSELAGGFTDTQYF. DNA for the CDR3: TGTGCCAGCAGTGAGTTGGCGGGGGGGTTCACAGATACGCAGTATTTT. The chain recombines TRBV2 with TRBJ2-3, with 9 bases identical to TRBD2. This CDR3 contains 16 residues. The V segment lost 3 bases and the J segment 2 bases; nucleotides outside the gene matches: 6. In germline, CDR1 is SNHLY, CDR2 FYNNEI.